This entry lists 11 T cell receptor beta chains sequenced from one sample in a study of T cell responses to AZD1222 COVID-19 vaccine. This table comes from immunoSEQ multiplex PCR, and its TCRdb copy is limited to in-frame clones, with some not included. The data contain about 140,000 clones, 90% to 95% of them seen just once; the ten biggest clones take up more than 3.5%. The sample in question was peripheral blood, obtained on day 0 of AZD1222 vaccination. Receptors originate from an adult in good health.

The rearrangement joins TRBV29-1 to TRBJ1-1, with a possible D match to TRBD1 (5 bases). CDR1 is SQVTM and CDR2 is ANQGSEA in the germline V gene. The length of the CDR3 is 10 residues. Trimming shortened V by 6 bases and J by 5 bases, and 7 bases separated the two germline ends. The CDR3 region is CSVTVTEAFF. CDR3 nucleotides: TGCAGCGTGACAGTAACTGAAGCTTTCTTT.

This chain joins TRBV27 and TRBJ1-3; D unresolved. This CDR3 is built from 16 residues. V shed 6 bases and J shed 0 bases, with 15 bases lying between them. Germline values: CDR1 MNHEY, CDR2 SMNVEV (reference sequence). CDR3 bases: TGTGCCAGCAGACCACGTTCCGCAACCTCTGGAAACACCATATATTTT. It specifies CASRPRSATSGNTIYF.

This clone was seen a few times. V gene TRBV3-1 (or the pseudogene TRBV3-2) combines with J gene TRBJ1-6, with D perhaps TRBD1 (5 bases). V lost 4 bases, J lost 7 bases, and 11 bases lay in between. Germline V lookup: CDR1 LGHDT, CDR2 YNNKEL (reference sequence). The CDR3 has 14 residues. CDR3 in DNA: TGTGCCAGCAGCCCGGGGCGGATCAATTCACCCCTCCACTTT. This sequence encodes CASSPGRINSPLHF.

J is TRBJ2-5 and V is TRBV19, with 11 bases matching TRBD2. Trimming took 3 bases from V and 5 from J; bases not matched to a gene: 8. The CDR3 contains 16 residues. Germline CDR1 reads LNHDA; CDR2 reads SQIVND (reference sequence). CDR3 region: CASSIPRTSGWETQYF. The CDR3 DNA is TGTGCCAGTAGTATCCCACGGACTAGCGGGTGGGAGACCCAGTACTTC.

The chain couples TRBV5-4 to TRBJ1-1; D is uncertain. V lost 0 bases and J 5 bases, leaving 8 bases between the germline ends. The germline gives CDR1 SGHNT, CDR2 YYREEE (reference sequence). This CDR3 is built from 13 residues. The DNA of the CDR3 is TGTGCCAGCAGCTTGGCATGGGGAACTGAAGCTTTCTTT. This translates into CASSLAWGTEAFF.

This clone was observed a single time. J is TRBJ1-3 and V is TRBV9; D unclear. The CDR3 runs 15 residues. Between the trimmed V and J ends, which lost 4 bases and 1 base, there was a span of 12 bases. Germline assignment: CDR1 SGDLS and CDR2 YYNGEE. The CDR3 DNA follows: TGTGCCAGCAGCACCTCAGGTGCGTCTGGAAACACCATATATTTT. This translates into CASSTSGASGNTIYF.

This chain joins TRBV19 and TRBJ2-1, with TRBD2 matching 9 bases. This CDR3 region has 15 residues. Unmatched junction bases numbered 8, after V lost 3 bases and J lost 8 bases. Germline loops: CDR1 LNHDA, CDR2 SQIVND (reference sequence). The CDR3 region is CASSIGLAGTYEQFF. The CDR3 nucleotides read TGTGCCAGTAGTATCGGGCTAGCGGGAACCTATGAGCAGTTCTTC.

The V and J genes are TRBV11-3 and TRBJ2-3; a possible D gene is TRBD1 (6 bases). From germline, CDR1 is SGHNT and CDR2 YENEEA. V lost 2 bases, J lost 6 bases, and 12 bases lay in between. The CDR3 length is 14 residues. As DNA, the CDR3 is TGTGCCAGCAGCTTATACTCCCAGGGGGATACGCAGTATTTT. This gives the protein CASSLYSQGDTQYF.

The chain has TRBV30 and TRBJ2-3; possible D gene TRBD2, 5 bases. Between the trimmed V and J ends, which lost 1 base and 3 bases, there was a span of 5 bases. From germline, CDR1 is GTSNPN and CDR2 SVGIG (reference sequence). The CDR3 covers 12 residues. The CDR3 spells CAWSGGTDTQYF. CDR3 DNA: TGTGCCTGGAGTGGCGGGACAGATACGCAGTATTTT.

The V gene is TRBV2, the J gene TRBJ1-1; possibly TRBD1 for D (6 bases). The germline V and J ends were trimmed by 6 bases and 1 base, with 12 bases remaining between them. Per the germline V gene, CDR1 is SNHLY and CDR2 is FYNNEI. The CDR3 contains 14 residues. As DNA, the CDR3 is TGTGCCAGCAGGACGGGGACACCGAACACTGAAGCTTTCTTT. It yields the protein CASRTGTPNTEAFF.

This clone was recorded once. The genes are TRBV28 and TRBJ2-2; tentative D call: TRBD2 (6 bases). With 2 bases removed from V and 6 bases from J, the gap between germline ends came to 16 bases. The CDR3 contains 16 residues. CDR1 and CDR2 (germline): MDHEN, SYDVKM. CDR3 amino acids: CASSLPPGAIAGELFF. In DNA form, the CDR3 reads TGTGCCAGCAGTTTACCGCCGGGAGCGATCGCCGGGGAGCTGTTTTTT. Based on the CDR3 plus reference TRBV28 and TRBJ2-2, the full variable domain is DVKVTQSSRYLVKRTGEKVFLECVQDMDHENMFWYRQDPGLGLRLIYFSYDVKMKEKGDIPEGYSVSREKKERFSLILESASTNQTSMYLCASSLPPGAIAGELFFGEGSRLTVL.